The sequence of this T cell receptor beta chain was determined in a study of identical twins. Germline CDR1 is MGHDK and CDR2 is SYGVNS. The CDR3 covers 13 residues. J lost 8 bases, V lost 4 bases, and 4 bases had no gene match. This clonotype was detected only a few times. TCRdb reanalysed the 5' RACE reads using MiXCR and keeps one entry per CDR3 protein. This sample has some 1,700,000 distinct CDR3 sequences, with about 32% found just once. This receptor was identified in a newborn girl in good health. This chain uses TRBV25-1 with TRBJ1-2, with 10 bases matching TRBD1. Sequenced: cord blood. Here the CDR3 DNA reads TGTGCCAGCAGTGGGACAGGGGGATGGGGCTACACCTTC. Its protein product is CASSGTGGWGYTF.